This T cell receptor (beta chain) was sequenced in a study of cytomegalovirus exposure and HLA in healthy donors. Whole-study findings and limits: That first-cohort TCR clusters tended to co-occur in the 120 or so validation repertoires was found in a later analysis.

Separate from the roughly 670-subject first cohort, the roughly 110-subject validation cohort was the one that the donors belonged to. Per germline, CDR1 SGHAT and CDR2 FQNNGV. Between the trimmed V and J ends, which lost 5 bases and 4 bases, there was a span of 8 bases. The CDR3 is 12 amino acids. TCRdb keeps only in-frame clones here, not all; method: immunoSEQ multiplex PCR. The repertoire has roughly 200,000 clones, about 81% of them found once; the top ten carry roughly 1.2%. A note on this clone: The antigen remains unidentified.

Sample: PBMCs. This sequence originates from a young woman in good health and CMV-seronegative. V usage is TRBV11-2 and J usage is TRBJ2-5; D may be TRBD1 (5 bases). CDR3: CASSPQGETQYF. CDR3 DNA sequence: TGTGCCAGCAGCCCGCAGGGAGAGACCCAGTACTTC.